The source of this T cell receptor beta chain is a study of CD4 T cells in relation to SARS-CoV-2 and coronaviruses. Regarding the study as a whole: In around 60% of donors, memory CD4+ clonotypes crossrecognized SARS-CoV-2 and at least one common cold coronavirus spike.

Only in-frame clones appear in the TCRdb table, and some are missing; sequencing was by immunoSEQ multiplex PCR. The sample lists approximately 16,000 clones; 65% to 85% were seen once. The V and J ends lost 1 base and 5 bases respectively, with 23 bases between them. This CDR3 region has 18 residues. Germline values: CDR1 LNHDA, CDR2 SQIVND (reference sequence). CD4+ T cells from unexposed donors were obtained before the COVID-19 pandemic (2011-2018). The cells were cultured for approximately ten days before CD4+ T cells were isolated. As cell numbers allowed, unexposed-donor CD4+ T cells faced SARS-CoV-2 S/N and four cold-coronavirus spikes. PBMCs were plated at two million per well in IL-2-containing medium. In regard to this clone: Its cognate antigen is unknown.

The source material was CD4+ T cells from PBMCs, cultured in vitro. The receptor comes from a human donor in good health. The chain carries TRBV19 and TRBJ1-1; D might be TRBD1 (6 bases). The CDR3 sequence is CASSIALSGTTGLTEAFF. The CDR3, as DNA: TGTGCCAGTAGTATAGCCCTTTCCGGGACAACAGGGTTAACTGAAGCTTTCTTT. Based on the CDR3 plus reference TRBV19 and TRBJ1-1, the full variable domain is DGGITQSPKYLFRKEGQNVTLSCEQNLNHDAMYWYRQDPGQGLRLIYYSQIVNDFQKGDIAEGYSVSREKKESFPLTVTSAQKNPTAFYLCASSIALSGTTGLTEAFFGQGTRLTVV.